The 23 T cell receptor beta chains below were found in one sample sequenced in a study of lymphopenia after photon versus proton radiotherapy. Assay used: immunoSEQ multiplex PCR; TCRdb lists only in-frame clones, some missing. The data hold roughly 30,000 clones, with roughly 94% observed a single time. The sequenced sample was peripheral blood, obtained from a patient treated with photon-based radiotherapy. All receptors derive from a woman aged 45 to 65 with cholangiocarcinoma.

V gene TRBV25-1 combines with J gene TRBJ1-4, with D perhaps matching TRBD1 (5 bases). Deletions cut 1 base from V and 3 bases from J, with 9 bases between. There are 15 residues in the CDR3. CDR1 is MGHDK, CDR2 SYGVNS, per germline. The CDR3 reads CASSEWDRPNEKLFF. For the CDR3, the DNA is TGTGCCAGCAGTGAATGGGACCGCCCTAATGAAAAACTGTTTTTT.

This chain links TRBV2 with TRBJ1-5; possibly TRBD1 for D (6 bases). V shed 8 bases and J shed 0 bases, with 8 bases lying between them. The V gene's germline CDR1 is SNHLY and CDR2 FYNNEI. The CDR3 length is 13 residues. The CDR3 loop is CASYRDSNQPQHF. CDR3 nucleotides: TGTGCCAGCTACAGGGATAGCAATCAGCCCCAGCATTTT.

The chain recombines TRBV4-3 with TRBJ1-2; D ambiguous. V shed 0 bases and J shed 2 bases, with 10 bases lying between them. Looked up from germline, CDR1 is LGHNA and CDR2 is YSLEER. The CDR3 has 15 amino acids. This CDR3 reads CASSQDIQGNYGYTF. CDR3 in DNA: TGCGCCAGCAGCCAAGACATACAAGGGAACTATGGCTACACCTTC.

The rearrangement links TRBV19 to TRBJ2-2; 7 nucleotides line up with TRBD1. Germline-derived CDR1 and CDR2 are LNHDA and SQIVND (reference sequence). The CDR3 extends over 15 amino acids. Unmatched junction bases numbered 4, after V lost 6 bases and J lost 0 bases. CDR3 sequence: CASRPGTANTGELFF. The CDR3 DNA reads TGTGCCAGTAGACCCGGGACAGCGAACACCGGGGAGCTGTTTTTT.

The genes are TRBV20-1 and TRBJ1-2; D unresolved. Trimming took off 7 bases at V and 8 bases at J, with 14 bases between the two ends. There are 11 residues in the CDR3. CDR1 and CDR2 from the germline V gene are DFQATT and SNEGSKA (reference sequence). CDR3 DNA sequence: TGCAGTGTCGTCAGAGCGGGGGGCTACACCTTC. Protein sequence: CSVVRAGGYTF.

There are a few counts of this clone. J is TRBJ1-5 and V is TRBV2; maybe TRBD1 (5 bases). Germline V lookup: CDR1 SNHLY, CDR2 FYNNEI. The length of the CDR3 is 14 residues. V lost 5 bases and J lost 0, with 8 bases in between. Written as DNA, the CDR3 is TGTGCCAGCAGTCCGGGGGGTAGCAATCAGCCCCAGCATTTT. Amino acid sequence: CASSPGGSNQPQHF.

V and J are TRBV7-6 and TRBJ1-2; D gene ambiguous. Deletions cut 1 base from V and 2 bases from J, with 5 bases between. The CDR3 covers 13 residues. The V gene's germline CDR1 is SGHVS and CDR2 FNYEAQ. CDR3 DNA: TGTGCCAGCAGCTTAGTTCAAAACTATGGCTACACCTTC. It is translated as CASSLVQNYGYTF.

This sequence joins TRBV5-4 and TRBJ2-7; 7 nucleotides align to TRBD2. This CDR3 region has 13 residues. With V trimmed by 4 bases and J by 2 bases, 3 bases remained unmatched. Germline V gene sequence: CDR1 SGHNT, CDR2 YYREEE (reference sequence). The CDR3 coding sequence is TGTGCCAGCAGCAACGGACTAGCCTACGAGCAGTACTTC. Translation gives CASSNGLAYEQYF.

The chain combines TRBV9 with TRBJ1-2, with a possible D match to TRBD1 (5 bases). The length of the CDR3 is 15 residues. Between the trimmed V and J ends, which lost 4 bases and 0 bases, there was a span of 13 bases. Germline CDR1 is SGDLS and CDR2 is YYNGEE. CDR3 residues: CASSPRDGPNYGYTF. The CDR3 nucleotides are TGTGCCAGCAGCCCAAGGGACGGACCTAACTATGGCTACACCTTC.

In this sample, this clone turned up once. The chain is built from TRBV30 and TRBJ2-2; possible D gene TRBD1, 6 bases. The V end lost 2 bases, the J end lost 3 bases, and 7 bases lay between the germline ends. CDR3 length equals 13 residues. CDR1 and CDR2 (germline): GTSNPN, SVGIG (reference sequence). CDR3 sequence: CAWSHRDTGELFF. As DNA, the CDR3 is TGTGCCTGGAGTCACAGGGACACCGGGGAGCTGTTTTTT.

The chain uses TRBV4-1 and TRBJ1-1, with TRBD1 as a possible D gene (5 bases). The V end was cut by 4 bases, the J end by 2 bases, with 11 bases between. CDR3 length: 14 amino acids. CDR1 is MGHRA, CDR2 YSYEKL, per germline. The CDR3 region is CASSPGGGNTEAFF. The CDR3 region has the DNA TGCGCCAGCAGCCCGGGGGGGGGAAACACTGAAGCTTTCTTT.

CDR3 coding DNA: TGCAGCGTTGGTACTTTCGCATTTAACTCTGGGGCCAACGTCCTGACTTTC. Its protein is CSVGTFAFNSGANVLTF. The chain combines TRBV29-1 with TRBJ2-6, with unresolved D. V was cut by 4 bases and J by 0 bases, with 16 bases left in between. Germline V lookup: CDR1 SQVTM, CDR2 ANQGSEA. The CDR3 sequence is 17 residues long.

This clone is a singleton in its sample. This chain uses TRBV5-1 with TRBJ1-2, with TRBD1 as a possible D gene (5 bases). Germline CDR1 and CDR2: SGHRS and YFSETQ. The CDR3 is made up of 15 amino acids. V gave up 0 bases and J gave up 6 bases, with 15 bases separating them. The CDR3 loop reads CASSLVLMGRDGYTF. The CDR3 bases are TGCGCCAGCAGCTTGGTATTAATGGGGCGGGATGGCTACACCTTC.

The chain employs TRBV6-6 and TRBJ2-2, with D perhaps matching TRBD2 (6 bases). V lost 7 bases and J lost 1, with 10 bases in between. The CDR3 totals 14 residues. Germline CDR1 and CDR2: MNHNY and SVGAGI (reference sequence). CDR3 protein: CASNPAGNTGELFF. The CDR3 bases are TGTGCCAGCAATCCAGCGGGGAACACCGGGGAGCTGTTTTTT.

This rearrangement joins TRBV5-1 to TRBJ2-5; D is unclear. Per the germline V gene, CDR1 is SGHRS and CDR2 is YFSETQ. V dropped 3 bases and J dropped 2 bases, with 17 bases sitting between them. This CDR3 has 16 residues. This chain's CDR3 is CASSWGPRIEQETQYF. CDR3 nucleotide sequence: TGCGCCAGCAGCTGGGGTCCAAGGATAGAGCAAGAGACCCAGTACTTC. The full variable domain, in which reference TRBV5-1 and TRBJ2-5 provide the parts outside the CDR3, is KAGVTQTPRYLIKTRGQQVTLSCSPISGHRSVSWYQQTPGQGLQFLFEYFSETQRNKGNFPGRFSGRQFSNSRSEMNVSTLELGDSALYLCASSWGPRIEQETQYFGPGTRLLVL.

The chain uses TRBV6-5 and TRBJ2-7, with TRBD1 identical over 8 bases. The J segment lost 1 base and the V segment lost 7 bases, leaving 3 bases of the junction unmatched. The germline gives CDR1 MNHEY, CDR2 SVGAGI. CDR3 length: 13 amino acids. CDR3 coding DNA: TGTGCCAGCAAACAGGGGGGTTCCTACGAGCAGTACTTC. Translated, it gives CASKQGGSYEQYF.

The genes are TRBV10-1 and TRBJ2-3; 8 bases line up with TRBD2. CDR3 size: 15 residues. V was pared by 4 bases and J by 8 bases, with 11 bases of the junction left unmatched. Germline CDR1 reads WNHNN; CDR2 reads SYGVQD (reference sequence). CDR3 residues: CASSGMAGGPSTQYF. CDR3 nucleotide sequence: TGCGCCAGCAGTGGAATGGCGGGGGGTCCGAGTACGCAGTATTTT.

The rearrangement uses TRBV2 and TRBJ1-1; D remains ambiguous. V shed 11 bases and J shed 1 base, with 8 bases lying between them. Germline V gene lookup returns CDR1 SNHLY and CDR2 FYNNEI. The CDR3 consists of 11 residues. DNA of the CDR3: TGTGCCTCTGTGGAGAACACTGAAGCTTTCTTT. As protein: CASVENTEAFF.

The chain carries TRBV5-5 and TRBJ1-1; D remains unclear. CDR3 length equals 16 residues. The V end was cut by 0 bases, the J end by 0 bases, with 12 bases between. Germline V lookup: CDR1 SGHKS, CDR2 YYEKEE (reference sequence). The CDR3 DNA reads as TGTGCCAGCAGCTTGGAAGGAGGAGAGATGAACACTGAAGCTTTCTTT. Residues: CASSLEGGEMNTEAFF.

The chain has TRBV21-1 and TRBJ2-1; the DNA was not compared with TRBD2, the D call given in the table. TRBV21-1 is noted as a pseudogene. The CDR3 spans 15 residues. CDR3 region: CASSVLAGSYNEQFF. CDR3 DNA sequence: TGTGCCAGCAGCGTACTAGCGGGCTCCTACAATGAGCAGTTCTTC.

The chain is built from TRBV7-2 and TRBJ1-6, with D possibly matching TRBD1 (6 bases). The V and J ends lost 5 bases and 6 bases respectively, with 11 bases between them. CDR1 is SGHTA and CDR2 is FQGNSA in the germline V gene. The CDR3 loop spans 14 amino acids. CDR3 DNA: TGTGCCAGCAGCCTTGAGGGGGTTAATTCACCCCTCCACTTT. This codes for CASSLEGVNSPLHF. The whole variable domain, remainder taken from reference TRBV7-2 and TRBJ1-6, is GAGVSQSPSNKVTEKGKDVELRCDPISGHTALYWYRQSLGQGLEFLIYFQGNSAPDKSGLPSDRFSAERTGGSVSTLTIQRTQQEDSAVYLCASSLEGVNSPLHFGNGTRLTVT.

The rearrangement joins TRBV7-9 to TRBJ1-1; D is ambiguous. Germline CDR1 and CDR2: SEHNR and FQNEAQ (reference sequence). CDR3 size: 13 residues. Trimming cost V 5 bases and J 4 bases, with 11 bases left between them. The CDR3 sequence: CASSPQPPTEAFF. CDR3 coding DNA: TGTGCCAGCAGCCCTCAACCCCCCACTGAAGCTTTCTTT.

The rearrangement links TRBV7-9 to TRBJ1-1; D unresolved. Germline CDR1 is SEHNR and CDR2 is FQNEAQ (reference sequence). The CDR3 is 13 residues long. V lost 10 bases to trimming and J lost 4 bases, with 16 bases between them. The CDR3 protein is CATSGSGGTEAFF. CDR3 coding DNA: TGTGCCACCTCAGGAAGCGGCGGCACTGAAGCTTTCTTT.